This TCR beta chain was obtained from a study of human T cells and chemical hapten exposure. TCRdb called the RACE reads again in MiXCR, with one record for every CDR3 protein. Of about 340,000 distinct CDR3 sequences in the sample, roughly 6.9% were seen once. Stated time point: patch test 1, 2 weeks after DPC sensitization. Documented treatment: therapeutic diphenylcyclopropenone sensitization with weekly scalp DPC. General study points: DPC sensitization left the count of TCRs above 1 in 1000 unchanged.

Germline V gene lookup returns CDR1 SGHTA and CDR2 FQGNSA. The CDR3 has 11 residues. V was cut by 2 bases and J by 6 bases, with 3 bases left in between. A word on this clonotype: Its antigen remains unknown.

The genes are TRBV7-2 and TRBJ2-3; no clear D. Material: whole blood, obtained in connection with sensitization to the hapten diphenylcyclopropenone (DPC). The clonotype was recovered from a woman younger than 30 with alopecia areata. Some clones in this sample may be carry-over from other donors' samples. Written as DNA, the CDR3 is TGTGCCAGCAGCTTATTTGATACGCAGTATTTT. As protein: CASSLFDTQYF.